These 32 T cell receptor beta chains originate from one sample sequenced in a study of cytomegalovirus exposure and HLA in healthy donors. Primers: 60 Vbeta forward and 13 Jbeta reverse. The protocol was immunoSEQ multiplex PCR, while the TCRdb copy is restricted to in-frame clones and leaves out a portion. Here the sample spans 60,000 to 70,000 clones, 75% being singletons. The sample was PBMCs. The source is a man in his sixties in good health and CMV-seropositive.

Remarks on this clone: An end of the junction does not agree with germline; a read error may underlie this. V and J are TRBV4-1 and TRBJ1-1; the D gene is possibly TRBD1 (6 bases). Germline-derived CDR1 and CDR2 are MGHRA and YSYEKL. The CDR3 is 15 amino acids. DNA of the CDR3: TGCGCCAGCGGCCAAGATTCGGGACAACGGACTGAAGCTTTCTTT. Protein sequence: CASGQDSGQRTEAFF.

CDR3 sequence: CASSSKPPWTSVNEQFF. For the CDR3, the DNA is TGTGCCAGCAGCTCGAAACCCCCCTGGACTAGCGTAAATGAGCAGTTCTTC. V gene TRBV7-6 combines with J gene TRBJ2-1; 9 bases line up with TRBD2. The junction had 14 bases not matched to a gene; V was cut back by 4 bases and J by 7 bases. Germline V lookup: CDR1 SGHVS, CDR2 FNYEAQ. The CDR3 is made up of 17 amino acids.

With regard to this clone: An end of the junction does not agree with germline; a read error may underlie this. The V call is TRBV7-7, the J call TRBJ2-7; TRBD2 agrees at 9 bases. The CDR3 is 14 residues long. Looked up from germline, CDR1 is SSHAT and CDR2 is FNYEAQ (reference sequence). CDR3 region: CASSSTSGSGEQYF. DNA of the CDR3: TGTGCTAGCAGCTCGACTAGCGGTTCGGGGGAGCAGTACTTC. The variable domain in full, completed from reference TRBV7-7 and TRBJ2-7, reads GAGVSQSPRYKVTKRGQDVTLRCDPISSHATLYWYQQALGQGPEFLTYFNYEAQPDKSGLPSDRFSAERPEGSISTLTIQRTEQRDSAMYRCASSSTSGSGEQYFGPGTRLTVT.

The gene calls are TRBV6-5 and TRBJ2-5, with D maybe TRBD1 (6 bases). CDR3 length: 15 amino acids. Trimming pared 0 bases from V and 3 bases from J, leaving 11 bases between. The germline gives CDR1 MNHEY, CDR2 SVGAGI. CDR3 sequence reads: CASSYSQGFKETQYF. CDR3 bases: TGTGCCAGCAGTTACTCTCAGGGGTTTAAAGAGACCCAGTACTTC.

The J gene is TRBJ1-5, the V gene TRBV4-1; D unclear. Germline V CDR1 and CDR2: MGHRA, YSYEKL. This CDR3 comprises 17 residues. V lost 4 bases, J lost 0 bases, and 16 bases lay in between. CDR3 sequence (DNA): TGCGCCAGCAGCCCGGAGGAAAGCTTTTATAGCAATCAGCCCCAGCATTTT. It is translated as CASSPEESFYSNQPQHF.

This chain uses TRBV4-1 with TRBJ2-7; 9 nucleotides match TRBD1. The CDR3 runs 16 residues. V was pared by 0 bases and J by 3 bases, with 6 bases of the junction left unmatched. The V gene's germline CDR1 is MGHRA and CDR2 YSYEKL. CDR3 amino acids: CASSQDRQGVNYEQYF. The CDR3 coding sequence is TGCGCCAGCAGCCAAGATCGACAGGGGGTTAACTACGAGCAGTACTTC.

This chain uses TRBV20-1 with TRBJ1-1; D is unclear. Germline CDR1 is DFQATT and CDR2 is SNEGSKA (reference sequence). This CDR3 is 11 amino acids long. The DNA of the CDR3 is TGCAGCCTCCACAGGAACACTGAAGCTTTCTTT. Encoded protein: CSLHRNTEAFF.

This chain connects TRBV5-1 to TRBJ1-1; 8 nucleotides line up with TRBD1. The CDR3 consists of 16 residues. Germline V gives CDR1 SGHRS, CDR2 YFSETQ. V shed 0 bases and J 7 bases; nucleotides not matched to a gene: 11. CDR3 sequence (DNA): TGCGCCAGCAGCTTGGGGCAGGGGGCGCGAACGGTTGAAGCTTTCTTT. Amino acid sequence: CASSLGQGARTVEAFF. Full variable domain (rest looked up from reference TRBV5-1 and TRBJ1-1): KAGVTQTPRYLIKTRGQQVTLSCSPISGHRSVSWYQQTPGQGLQFLFEYFSETQRNKGNFPGRFSGRQFSNSRSEMNVSTLELGDSALYLCASSLGQGARTVEAFFGQGTRLTVV.

The CDR3 spells CASSPYAGENTEAFF. CDR3 nucleotide sequence: TGTGCCAGCAGCCCCTACGCAGGGGAGAACACTGAAGCTTTCTTT. V is TRBV7-9 and J is TRBJ1-1; perhaps TRBD1 as D (6 bases). The CDR3 loop spans 15 amino acids. CDR1 and CDR2 (germline): SEHNR, FQNEAQ (reference sequence). The ends were cut back, 5 bases at V and 1 base at J, with 14 bases in the middle.

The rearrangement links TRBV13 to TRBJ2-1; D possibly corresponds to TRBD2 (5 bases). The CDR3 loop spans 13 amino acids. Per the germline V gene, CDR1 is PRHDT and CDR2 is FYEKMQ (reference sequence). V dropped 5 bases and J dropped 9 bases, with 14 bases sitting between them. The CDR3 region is CASSRFDYPEQFF. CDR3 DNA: TGTGCCAGCAGCCGTTTCGACTACCCTGAGCAGTTCTTC.

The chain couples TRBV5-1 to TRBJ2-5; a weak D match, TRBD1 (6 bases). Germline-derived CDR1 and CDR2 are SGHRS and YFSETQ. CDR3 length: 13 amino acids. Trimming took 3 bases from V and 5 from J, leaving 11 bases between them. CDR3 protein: CASSSQGGETQYF. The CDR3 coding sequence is TGCGCCAGCAGCTCACAGGGCGGGGAGACCCAGTACTTC.

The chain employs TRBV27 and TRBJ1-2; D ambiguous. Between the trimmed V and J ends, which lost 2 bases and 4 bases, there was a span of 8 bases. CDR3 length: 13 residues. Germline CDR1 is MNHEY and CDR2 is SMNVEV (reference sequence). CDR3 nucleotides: TGTGCCAGCAGTTTAGGGCAAGCCTATGGCTACACCTTC. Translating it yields CASSLGQAYGYTF.

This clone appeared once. The CDR3 nucleotides are TGTGCCAGCAGCTTATTAGCGGAGGTCACAGATACGCAGTATTTT. Its translation is CASSLLAEVTDTQYF. The rearrangement joins TRBV7-9 to TRBJ2-3; D is possibly TRBD2 (6 bases). The ends were cut back, 2 bases at V and 2 bases at J, with 11 bases in the middle. The CDR3 spans 15 residues. CDR1 is SEHNR and CDR2 is FQNEAQ in the germline V gene (reference sequence).

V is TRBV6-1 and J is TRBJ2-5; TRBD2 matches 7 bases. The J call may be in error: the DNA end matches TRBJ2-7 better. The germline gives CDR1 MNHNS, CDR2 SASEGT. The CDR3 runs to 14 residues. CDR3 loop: CASSEVGRGYEQYF. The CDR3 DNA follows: TGTGCCAGCAGTGAAGTGGGGAGGGGCTACGAGCAGTACTTC.

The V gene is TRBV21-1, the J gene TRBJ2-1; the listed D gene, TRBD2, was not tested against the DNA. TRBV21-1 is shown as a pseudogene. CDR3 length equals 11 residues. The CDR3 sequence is CASRKGGEQFF. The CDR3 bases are TGTGCCAGCAGGAAAGGAGGCGAGCAGTTCTTC.

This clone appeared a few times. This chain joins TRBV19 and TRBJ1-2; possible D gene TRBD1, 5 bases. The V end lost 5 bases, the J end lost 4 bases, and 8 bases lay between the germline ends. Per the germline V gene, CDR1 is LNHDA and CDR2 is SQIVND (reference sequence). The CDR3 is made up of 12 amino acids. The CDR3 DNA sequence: TGTGCCAGTAGTTTCGGGGGCTATGGCTACACCTTC. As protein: CASSFGGYGYTF.

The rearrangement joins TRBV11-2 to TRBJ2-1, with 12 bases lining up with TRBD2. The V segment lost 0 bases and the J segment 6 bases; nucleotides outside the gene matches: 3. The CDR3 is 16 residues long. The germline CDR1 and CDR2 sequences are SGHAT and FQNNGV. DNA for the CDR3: TGTGCCAGCAGCTTAGAAGCTAGCGGGGGGGCCAATGAGCAGTTCTTC. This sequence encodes CASSLEASGGANEQFF.

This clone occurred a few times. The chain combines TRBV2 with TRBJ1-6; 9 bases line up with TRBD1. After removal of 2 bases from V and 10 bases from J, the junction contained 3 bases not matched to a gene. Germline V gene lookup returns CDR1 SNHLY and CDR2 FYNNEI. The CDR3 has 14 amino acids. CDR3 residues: CASSERTGVSPLHF. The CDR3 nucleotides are TGTGCCAGCAGTGAAAGGACAGGGGTATCACCCCTCCACTTT.

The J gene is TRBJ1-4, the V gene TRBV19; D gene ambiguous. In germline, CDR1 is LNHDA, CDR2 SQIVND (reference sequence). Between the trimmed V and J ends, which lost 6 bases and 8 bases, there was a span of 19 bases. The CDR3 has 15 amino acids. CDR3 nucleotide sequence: TGTGCCAGTAGGAAGCAGCGCGGCATGACGGAAAAACTGTTTTTT. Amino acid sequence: CASRKQRGMTEKLFF.

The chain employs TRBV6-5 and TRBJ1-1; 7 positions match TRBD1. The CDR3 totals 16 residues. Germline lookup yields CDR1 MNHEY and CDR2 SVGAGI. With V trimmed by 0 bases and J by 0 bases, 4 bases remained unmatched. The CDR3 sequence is CASSYSRGTMNTEAFF. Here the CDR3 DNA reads TGTGCCAGCAGTTACTCCAGGGGGACGATGAACACTGAAGCTTTCTTT.

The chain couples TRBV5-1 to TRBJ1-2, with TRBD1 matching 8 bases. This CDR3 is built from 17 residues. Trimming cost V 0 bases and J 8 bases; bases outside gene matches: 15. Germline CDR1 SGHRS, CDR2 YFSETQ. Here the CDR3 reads CASSLGGTGQGSGGYTF. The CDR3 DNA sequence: TGCGCCAGCAGCTTGGGGGGGACTGGACAGGGTTCGGGCGGCTACACCTTC. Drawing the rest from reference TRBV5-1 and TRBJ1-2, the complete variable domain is KAGVTQTPRYLIKTRGQQVTLSCSPISGHRSVSWYQQTPGQGLQFLFEYFSETQRNKGNFPGRFSGRQFSNSRSEMNVSTLELGDSALYLCASSLGGTGQGSGGYTFGSGTRLTVV.

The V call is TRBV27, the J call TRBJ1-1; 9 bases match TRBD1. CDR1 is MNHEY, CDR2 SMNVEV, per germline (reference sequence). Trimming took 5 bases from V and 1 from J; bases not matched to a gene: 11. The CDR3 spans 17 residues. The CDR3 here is CASSLLQGARGNTEAFF. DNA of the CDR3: TGTGCCAGCAGTCTCCTACAGGGGGCAAGGGGGAACACTGAAGCTTTCTTT.

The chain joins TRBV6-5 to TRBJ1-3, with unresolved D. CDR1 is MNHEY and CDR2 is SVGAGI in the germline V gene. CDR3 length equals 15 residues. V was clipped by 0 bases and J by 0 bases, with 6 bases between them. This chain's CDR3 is CASSYSGSSGNTIYF. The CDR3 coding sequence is TGTGCCAGCAGTTACTCTGGGAGCTCTGGAAACACCATATATTTT.

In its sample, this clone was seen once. CDR3 residues: CASSLSRGSVIGYEQYF. The CDR3 DNA reads as TGTGCCAGCAGTTTATCGAGGGGGTCGGTGATAGGTTACGAGCAGTACTTC. The chain is built from TRBV27 and TRBJ2-7; possible D gene TRBD1, 6 bases. Germline-derived CDR1 and CDR2 are MNHEY and SMNVEV (reference sequence). V lost 0 bases to trimming and J lost 4 bases, with 19 bases between them. This CDR3 is 17 amino acids long.

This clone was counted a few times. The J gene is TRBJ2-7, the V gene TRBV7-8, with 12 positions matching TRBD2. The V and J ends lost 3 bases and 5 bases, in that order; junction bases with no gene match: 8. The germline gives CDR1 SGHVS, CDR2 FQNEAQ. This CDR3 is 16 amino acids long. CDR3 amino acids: CASSFIASGRANEQYF. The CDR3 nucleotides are TGTGCCAGCAGCTTCATAGCTAGCGGGAGGGCCAACGAGCAGTACTTC.

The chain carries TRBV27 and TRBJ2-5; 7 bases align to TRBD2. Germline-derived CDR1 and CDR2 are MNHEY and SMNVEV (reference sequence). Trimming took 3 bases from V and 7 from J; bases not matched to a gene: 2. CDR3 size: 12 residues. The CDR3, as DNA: TGTGCCAGCAGTTTGGGCGGGGGGACCCAGTACTTC. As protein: CASSLGGGTQYF.

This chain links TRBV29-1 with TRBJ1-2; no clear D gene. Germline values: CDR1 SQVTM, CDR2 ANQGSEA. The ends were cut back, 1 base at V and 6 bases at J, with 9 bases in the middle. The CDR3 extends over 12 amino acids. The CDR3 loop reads CSVEGAKNGYTF. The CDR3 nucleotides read TGCAGCGTTGAAGGGGCCAAGAATGGCTACACCTTC.

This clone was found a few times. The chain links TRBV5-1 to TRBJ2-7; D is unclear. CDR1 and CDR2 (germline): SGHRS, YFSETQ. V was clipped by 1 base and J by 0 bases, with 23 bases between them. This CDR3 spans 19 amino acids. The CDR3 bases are TGCGCCAGCAGCTTGACGAGTCTTATCGGGTTAACAAGCTCCTACGAGCAGTACTTC. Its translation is CASSLTSLIGLTSSYEQYF.

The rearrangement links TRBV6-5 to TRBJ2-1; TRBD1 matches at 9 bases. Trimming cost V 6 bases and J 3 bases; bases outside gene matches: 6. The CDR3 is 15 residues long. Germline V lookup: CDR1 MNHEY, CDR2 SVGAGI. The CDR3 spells CASSAGQGNYNEQFF. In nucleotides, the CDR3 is TGTGCCAGCAGCGCCGGACAGGGGAACTACAATGAGCAGTTCTTC.

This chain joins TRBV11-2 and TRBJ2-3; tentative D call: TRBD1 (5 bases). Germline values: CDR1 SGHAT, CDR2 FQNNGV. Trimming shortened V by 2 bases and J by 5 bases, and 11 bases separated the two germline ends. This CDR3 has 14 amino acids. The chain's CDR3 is CASSLPGRGDTQYF. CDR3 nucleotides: TGTGCCAGCAGCTTACCAGGGCGAGGAGATACGCAGTATTTT.

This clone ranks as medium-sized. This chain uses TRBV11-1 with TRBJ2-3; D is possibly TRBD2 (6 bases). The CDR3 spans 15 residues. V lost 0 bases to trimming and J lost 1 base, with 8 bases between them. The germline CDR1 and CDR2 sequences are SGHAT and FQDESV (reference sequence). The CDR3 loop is CASSLARLGTDTQYF. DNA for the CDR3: TGTGCCAGCAGCTTAGCTCGACTAGGCACAGATACGCAGTATTTT. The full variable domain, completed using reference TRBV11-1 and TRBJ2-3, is EAEVAQSPRYKITEKSQAVAFWCDPISGHATLYWYRQILGQGPELLVQFQDESVVDDSQLPKDRFSAERLKGVDSTLKIQPAELGDSAMYLCASSLARLGTDTQYFGPGTRLTVL.

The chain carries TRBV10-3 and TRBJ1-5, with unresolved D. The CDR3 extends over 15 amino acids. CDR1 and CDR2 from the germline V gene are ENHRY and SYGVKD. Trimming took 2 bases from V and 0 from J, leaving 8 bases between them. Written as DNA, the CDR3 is TGTGCCATCAGTGAGGCACAGTATAGCAATCAGCCCCAGCATTTT. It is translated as CAISEAQYSNQPQHF.